This TCR beta chain was documented in a study of CD8 T cells in ankylosing spondylitis. Findings and caveats of the study: Seemingly distinctive of ankylosing spondylitis blood was a TCR beta motif formed by eight highly homologous variants. Matched synovial fluid from ankylosing spondylitis patients was reported to be enriched for disease-linked clones.

A word on this clonotype: Its antigen is unidentified.

Libraries of TCR beta came from quantitative 5'-RACE with molecular barcodes. TCRdb ran MiXCR on the 5' RACE reads and lists one entry per CDR3 protein. The sample contains a few hundred thousand distinct CDR3 sequences, roughly 20% of which appear only once. Germline lookup yields CDR1 SGHRS and CDR2 YFSETQ. This CDR3 has 20 residues. With 4 bases clipped from V and 2 bases from J, the junction kept 18 bases outside the gene matches. The genes are TRBV5-1 and TRBJ2-1, with TRBD2 identical over 10 bases. Sequenced material: blood, either unsorted or a sorted T cell fraction (not recorded which). This receptor was identified in a male donor with ankylosing spondylitis or in good health (not recorded which). The CDR3 bases are TGCGCCAGCAGCCCTGAACGAAATAGAGGTCTAGCGGGGGCCTACAATGAGCAGTTCTTC. This codes for CASSPERNRGLAGAYNEQFF.